The 26 T cell receptor beta chains below all came from one sample that was sequenced in a study of T cell changes during pregnancy in multiple sclerosis (dated by TCRdb to about 2019). Library preparation employed the immunoSEQ multiplex PCR assay. TCRdb carries this immuneACCESS record with in-frame sequences only. Its versions omit some clonotypes, under half of them owing to an unresolved V gene in the studies checked, with the rest unexplained. The sample includes under 55,000 clones, with 80% to 95% observed a single time. The ten largest clonotypes hold approximately 0.61% of the sample. The sequencing here drew on CD4+ T cells from peripheral blood mononuclear cells, taken after pregnancy. Receptor source: a female donor in good health, enrolled as a control in a pregnancy study.

This chain joins TRBV7-9 and TRBJ1-6; 8 bases align to TRBD1. In germline, CDR1 is SEHNR, CDR2 FQNEAQ (reference sequence). The V and J ends lost 3 bases and 9 bases, in that order; junction bases with no gene match: 7. This CDR3 contains 15 residues. This CDR3 is CASSFPGTGGSPLHF. The DNA of the CDR3 is TGTGCCAGCAGCTTCCCCGGGACAGGTGGTTCACCCCTCCACTTT.

The rearrangement joins TRBV11-2 to TRBJ2-3; 8 bases match TRBD2. V shed 2 bases, J shed 5 bases, and the junction held 6 bases outside the gene matches. This CDR3 is built from 15 residues. The germline V gene has CDR1 SGHAT and CDR2 FQNNGV. The CDR3 DNA reads TGTGCCAGCAGCTTAAGAGCGGGGGCGGAAGATACGCAGTATTTT. As protein: CASSLRAGAEDTQYF.

On this clone itself: Other DNA sequences in the sample encode the same CDR3. This chain uses TRBV28 with TRBJ2-7; TRBD2 matches at 9 bases. Germline V gene sequence: CDR1 MDHEN, CDR2 SYDVKM. This CDR3 has 15 residues. J was trimmed by 0 bases and V by 7 bases; bases with no gene match: 7. The CDR3 region is CASNLAGDFSYEQYF. For the CDR3, the DNA is TGTGCCAGCAACTTAGCGGGGGACTTCTCCTACGAGCAGTACTTC.

This clone has just one count. The chain uses TRBV28 and TRBJ1-5; tentative D call: TRBD1 (6 bases). The CDR3 has 15 amino acids. Germline CDR1 MDHEN, CDR2 SYDVKM. Between the trimmed V and J ends, which lost 8 bases and 8 bases, there was a span of 22 bases. The CDR3 sequence is CASRSNRDNVKPQHF. CDR3 sequence (DNA): TGTGCCAGCCGGTCGAACAGGGACAATGTAAAGCCCCAGCATTTT.

The chain uses TRBV2 and TRBJ2-3, with D possibly TRBD2 on 6 matching bases. The length of the CDR3 is 15 residues. Trimming stripped 7 bases from V and 0 bases from J, with 14 bases between. Germline CDR1 and CDR2: SNHLY and FYNNEI. CDR3 region: CASTGGASSTDTQYF. The CDR3 region has the DNA TGTGCCAGCACCGGCGGGGCGTCTAGCACAGATACGCAGTATTTT. Complete variable domain (other parts from reference TRBV2 and TRBJ2-3): EPEVTQTPSHQVTQMGQEVILRCVPISNHLYFYWYRQILGQKVEFLVSFYNNEISEKSEIFDDQFSVERPDGSNFTLKIRSTKLEDSAMYFCASTGGASSTDTQYFGPGTRLTVL.

The chain couples TRBV14 to TRBJ2-7; 8 bases fit TRBD2. CDR3 size: 15 residues. V dropped 1 base and J dropped 4; count of bases not matched to a gene: 6. The germline V gene has CDR1 SGHDN and CDR2 FVKESK. Written as DNA, the CDR3 is TGTGCCAGCAGCCAAGGGCGCGGGAGGCGTTACGAGCAGTACTTC. Residues: CASSQGRGRRYEQYF.

The V call is TRBV14, the J call TRBJ2-5, with D perhaps TRBD2 (6 bases). Germline V lookup: CDR1 SGHDN, CDR2 FVKESK. This CDR3 is 13 amino acids long. With 6 bases removed from V and 4 bases from J, the gap between germline ends came to 12 bases. The CDR3 is CASSKGLGETQYF. As DNA, the CDR3 is TGTGCCAGCAGTAAGGGACTGGGAGAGACCCAGTACTTC. Full variable domain (missing parts from reference TRBV14 and TRBJ2-5): EAGVTQFPSHSVIEKGQTVTLRCDPISGHDNLYWYRRVMGKEIKFLLHFVKESKQDESGMPNNRFLAERTGGTYSTLKVQPAELEDSGVYFCASSKGLGETQYFGPGTRLLVL.

The table lists this clone with a few counts. The chain uses TRBV5-4 and TRBJ1-2; D is ambiguous. CDR1 SGHNT and CDR2 YYREEE come from the germline V gene (reference sequence). Deletions cut 3 bases from V and 4 bases from J, with 4 bases between. The CDR3 has 11 amino acids. The CDR3 reads CASSSSYGYTF. The CDR3 DNA follows: TGTGCCAGCAGCTCCAGCTATGGCTACACCTTC.

This clone appeared once. V gene TRBV15 combines with J gene TRBJ2-7, with 10 bases identical to TRBD2. The CDR3 is 17 residues long. The V and J ends lost 4 bases and 7 bases, in that order; junction bases with no gene match: 16. Germline CDR1 reads LNHNV; CDR2 reads YYDKDF (reference sequence). CDR3 nucleotide sequence: TGTGCCACCAGCATATGGTCTAGCGGGGGAAGAAGGGGAGAGCAGTACTTC. It specifies CATSIWSSGGRRGEQYF.

This chain joins TRBV5-1 and TRBJ2-7, with 8 bases fitting TRBD2. V shed 1 base and J 6 bases; nucleotides not matched to a gene: 9. From germline, CDR1 is SGHRS and CDR2 YFSETQ. The CDR3 is 15 residues long. The CDR3 protein is CASSLREAGESEQYF. The CDR3 DNA reads TGCGCCAGCAGCTTGAGGGAAGCGGGAGAGTCCGAGCAGTACTTC.

The J gene is TRBJ2-3, the V gene TRBV28; 9 bases line up with TRBD2. J was trimmed by 6 bases and V by 6 bases; bases with no gene match: 10. Germline lookup yields CDR1 MDHEN and CDR2 SYDVKM. The CDR3 consists of 15 residues. The CDR3 region is CASSLSGSLGDTQYF. For the CDR3, the DNA is TGTGCCAGCAGCCTTAGCGGGAGTTTGGGTGATACGCAGTATTTT. The full variable domain, its missing parts supplied by reference TRBV28 and TRBJ2-3, is DVKVTQSSRYLVKRTGEKVFLECVQDMDHENMFWYRQDPGLGLRLIYFSYDVKMKEKGDIPEGYSVSREKKERFSLILESASTNQTSMYLCASSLSGSLGDTQYFGPGTRLTVL.

The chain links TRBV27 to TRBJ1-2, with 9 bases identical to TRBD1. Looked up from germline, CDR1 is MNHEY and CDR2 is SMNVEV (reference sequence). This CDR3 comprises 16 residues. Trimming took 4 bases from V and 5 from J; bases not matched to a gene: 11. As DNA, the CDR3 is TGTGCCAGCAGTTCATTACCGGGACAGGGAGAGTATGGCTACACCTTC. This encodes CASSSLPGQGEYGYTF.

This chain joins TRBV6-1 and TRBJ2-2; weak D call: TRBD2 (5 bases). The CDR3 runs to 15 residues. V lost 6 bases and J lost 4, with 15 bases in between. In germline, CDR1 is MNHNS, CDR2 SASEGT. Here the CDR3 reads CASRRGSEITGELFF. CDR3 in DNA: TGTGCCAGCAGGCGAGGTAGCGAGATCACCGGGGAGCTGTTTTTT.

This chain links TRBV4-1 with TRBJ2-1; TRBD2 aligns across 13 bases. This CDR3 has 15 residues. The germline gives CDR1 MGHRA, CDR2 YSYEKL. Trimming removed 1 base from V and 9 bases from J; junction bases left unmatched: 3. The CDR3 DNA sequence: TGCGCCAGCAGCCAAGGACTAGCGGGAGGAGGTGAGCAGTTCTTC. Its translation is CASSQGLAGGGEQFF.

This chain joins TRBV5-1 and TRBJ1-2, with 10 bases aligning to TRBD1. After removal of 0 bases from V and 4 bases from J, the junction contained 3 bases not matched to a gene. CDR1 and CDR2 from the germline V gene are SGHRS and YFSETQ. This CDR3 comprises 15 residues. In DNA form, the CDR3 reads TGCGCCAGCAGCTTGGGGACAGGGGGGACCTATGGCTACACCTTC. It codes for CASSLGTGGTYGYTF.

The chain carries TRBV6-1 and TRBJ2-3, with TRBD2 as a possible D gene (7 bases). V was trimmed by 7 bases and J by 6 bases, leaving 20 bases between them. Germline CDR1 and CDR2: MNHNS and SASEGT. The CDR3 covers 15 residues. This CDR3 is CASKVEGGQTDTQYF. The CDR3, as DNA: TGTGCCAGCAAGGTTGAGGGGGGGCAAACCGATACGCAGTATTTT.

This clone was observed once. The chain combines TRBV7-9 with TRBJ1-1, with D perhaps matching TRBD1 (5 bases). The CDR3 sequence is 10 residues long. V dropped 8 bases and J dropped 7 bases, with 8 bases sitting between them. Germline CDR1 and CDR2: SEHNR and FQNEAQ (reference sequence). The CDR3 DNA reads TGTGCCAGCTCGGGGGGTGAAGCTTTCTTT. Translating it yields CASSGGEAFF.

The chain joins TRBV21-1 to TRBJ1-2; whether TRBD1, the table's D call, matches the DNA was not checked. TRBV21-1 is marked as a pseudogene. This CDR3 is 14 amino acids long. CDR3 nucleotides: TGTGCCAGCAGCAAAACGGGACAGGGGTGCGGCTACACCTTC. It yields the protein CASSKTGQGCGYTF.

Comments on this clone: At one end, the junction sequence differs from germline, possibly due to a read error. The CDR3 bases are TGTGCCAGCAGCTCTCCGGGACAGGGGCACATATTT. This gives the protein CASSSPGQGHIF. The chain joins TRBV6-5 to TRBJ1-1; 10 positions agree with TRBD1. This CDR3 has 12 residues. Germline V gene lookup returns CDR1 MNHEY and CDR2 SVGAGI.

In DNA, the CDR3 is TGTGCCAGCAGCCGGGGTCCGAGCACTGAAGCTTTCTTT. Its protein is CASSRGPSTEAFF. This rearrangement joins TRBV9 to TRBJ1-1; D is unresolved. The V and J ends lost 4 bases and 4 bases respectively, with 11 bases between them. Germline V gives CDR1 SGDLS, CDR2 YYNGEE. This CDR3 comprises 13 residues.

This chain joins TRBV2 and TRBJ1-2, with TRBD1 as a possible D gene (6 bases). Between the trimmed V and J ends, which lost 6 bases and 2 bases, there was a span of 13 bases. Germline V gene lookup returns CDR1 SNHLY and CDR2 FYNNEI. The CDR3 covers 14 residues. This CDR3 reads CASSGLGANYGYTF. CDR3 DNA: TGTGCCAGCAGCGGACTGGGGGCGAACTATGGCTACACCTTC.

Concerning this clone itself: This sample also contains other DNA sequences that code for the same CDR3. The chain couples TRBV6-5 to TRBJ1-1, with D possibly matching TRBD1 (5 bases). Germline values: CDR1 MNHEY, CDR2 SVGAGI. This CDR3 has 14 residues. The V end lost 0 bases, the J end lost 0 bases, and 5 bases lay between the germline ends. CDR3 DNA: TGTGCCAGCAGTTACTCGACAGTGAACACTGAAGCTTTCTTT. Translating it yields CASSYSTVNTEAFF.

This chain links TRBV5-6 with TRBJ1-1; the D is unclear. Trimming stripped 4 bases from V and 3 bases from J, with 7 bases between. CDR3 size: 12 residues. Germline lookup yields CDR1 SGHDT and CDR2 YYEEEE. CDR3 sequence: CASSPGYTEAFF. DNA of the CDR3: TGTGCCAGCAGCCCGGGGTACACTGAAGCTTTCTTT.

J is TRBJ2-5 and V is TRBV11-2; possibly TRBD2 for D (6 bases). The CDR3 loop spans 18 amino acids. The ends were cut back, 2 bases at V and 5 bases at J, with 24 bases in the middle. From germline, CDR1 is SGHAT and CDR2 FQNNGV. CDR3 bases: TGTGCCAGCAGCTTAAGGTCCATGGGCGGGGAAAGTTGGGAGACCCAGTACTTC. Translation: CASSLRSMGGESWETQYF.

This chain joins TRBV7-2 and TRBJ2-6, with 7 bases lining up with TRBD1. The CDR3 totals 15 residues. Germline V lookup: CDR1 SGHTA, CDR2 FQGNSA. V trimming: 6 bases; J trimming: 1 base; junction bases outside the gene matches: 3. CDR3 loop: CASRRGQSGANVLTF. The CDR3 DNA is TGTGCCAGCAGACGGGGACAGTCTGGGGCCAACGTCCTGACTTTC.

The J gene is TRBJ1-1, the V gene TRBV6-5; possibly TRBD1 for D (5 bases). Between the trimmed V and J ends, which lost 5 bases and 2 bases, there was a span of 12 bases. Per the germline V gene, CDR1 is MNHEY and CDR2 is SVGAGI. The CDR3 spans 14 residues. CDR3 sequence (DNA): TGTGCCAGCAGTCACCAGGGCCGCAACACTGAAGCTTTCTTT. Translating gives CASSHQGRNTEAFF.